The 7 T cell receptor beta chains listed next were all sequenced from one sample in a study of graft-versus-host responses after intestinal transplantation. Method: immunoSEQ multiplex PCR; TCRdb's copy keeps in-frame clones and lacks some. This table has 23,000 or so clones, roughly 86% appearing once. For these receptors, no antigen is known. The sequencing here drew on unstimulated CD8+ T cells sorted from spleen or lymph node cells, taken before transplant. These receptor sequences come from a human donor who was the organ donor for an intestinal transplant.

This chain's CDR3 is CASSAGVSSYNEQFF. The DNA for the CDR3 is TGTGCCAGTAGCGCGGGGGTGAGCTCCTACAATGAGCAGTTCTTC. The V gene is TRBV19, the J gene TRBJ2-1; 7 bases map to TRBD2. Germline V lookup: CDR1 LNHDA, CDR2 SQIVND (reference sequence). CDR3 length: 15 amino acids. The ends lost 6 bases at V and 0 bases at J; junction bases unmatched: 5. The variable domain in full, completed from reference TRBV19 and TRBJ2-1, reads DGGITQSPKYLFRKEGQNVTLSCEQNLNHDAMYWYRQDPGQGLRLIYYSQIVNDFQKGDIAEGYSVSREKKESFPLTVTSAQKNPTAFYLCASSAGVSSYNEQFFGPGTRLTVL.

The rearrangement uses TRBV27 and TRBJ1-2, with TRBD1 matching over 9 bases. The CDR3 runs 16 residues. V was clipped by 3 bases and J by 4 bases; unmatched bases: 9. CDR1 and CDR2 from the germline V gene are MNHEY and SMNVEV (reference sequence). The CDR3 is CASSLSGTGFGYGYTF. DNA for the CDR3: TGTGCCAGCAGTTTGTCCGGGACAGGGTTCGGCTATGGCTACACCTTC.

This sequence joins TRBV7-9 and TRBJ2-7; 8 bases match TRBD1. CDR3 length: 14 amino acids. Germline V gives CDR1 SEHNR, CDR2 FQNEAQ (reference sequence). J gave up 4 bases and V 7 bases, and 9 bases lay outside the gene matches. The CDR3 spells CASTGAGGRYEQYF. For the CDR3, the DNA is TGTGCCAGCACTGGGGCAGGGGGCAGGTACGAGCAGTACTTC.

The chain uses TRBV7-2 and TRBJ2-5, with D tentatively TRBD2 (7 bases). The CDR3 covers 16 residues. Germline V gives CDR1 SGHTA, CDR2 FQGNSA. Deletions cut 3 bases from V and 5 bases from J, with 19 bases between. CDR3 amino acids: CASSFVLGGARETQYF. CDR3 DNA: TGTGCCAGCAGCTTTGTCTTGGGGGGGGCGCGGGAGACCCAGTACTTC.

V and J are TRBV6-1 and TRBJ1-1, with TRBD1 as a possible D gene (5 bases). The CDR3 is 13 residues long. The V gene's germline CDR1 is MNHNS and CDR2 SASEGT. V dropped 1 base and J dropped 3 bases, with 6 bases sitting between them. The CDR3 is CASSEGQHTEAFF. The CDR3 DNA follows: TGTGCCAGCAGTGAAGGACAGCACACTGAAGCTTTCTTT.

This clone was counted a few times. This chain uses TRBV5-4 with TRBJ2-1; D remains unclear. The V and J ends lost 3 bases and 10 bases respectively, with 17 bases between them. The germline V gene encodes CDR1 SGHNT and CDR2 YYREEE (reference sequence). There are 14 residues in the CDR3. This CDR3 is CASSYQKTYSEQFF. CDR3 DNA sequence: TGTGCCAGCAGCTATCAGAAAACCTATAGCGAGCAGTTCTTC.

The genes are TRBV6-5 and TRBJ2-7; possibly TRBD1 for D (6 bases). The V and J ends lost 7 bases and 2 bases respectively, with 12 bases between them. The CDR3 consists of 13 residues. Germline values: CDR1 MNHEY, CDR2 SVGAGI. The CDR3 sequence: CASTPGAPYEQYF. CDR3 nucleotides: TGTGCCAGCACCCCAGGGGCCCCCTACGAGCAGTACTTC.